The clone carrying this TCR beta chain appeared many times. Antigen unknown. Germline values: CDR1 KGHSH, CDR2 LQKENI. CDR3 length: 16 amino acids. The ends lost 0 bases at V and 5 bases at J; junction bases unmatched: 8. Diagnoses used clinical symptoms, serum thyroxine and TRAb, thyroid ultrasound and orbital computed tomography. This specimen belongs to a study of T cells in Graves' hyperthyroidism and ophthalmopathy. The study, taken as a whole, reports: Most thyroid clonotypes expanded above 0.001 were also detected in blood.

Authors of the study amplified TCR beta CDR3 regions from RNA transcripts. First-round RT-PCR with HTBI primers amplified the TCR CDR3 region. TCRdb redid the calling of the multiplex PCR reads with MiXCR, one entry per CDR3 protein. This sample has 450,000 to 550,000 distinct CDR3 sequences, with roughly 24% found just once. This TCR was recovered from a young woman with Graves' ophthalmopathy. The rearrangement links TRBV18 to TRBJ1-2, with 8 nucleotides matching TRBD1. Sequenced material: blood. The CDR3 loop reads CASSPPITDRAYGYTF. The CDR3 nucleotides read TGTGCCAGCTCACCACCGATCACGGACAGGGCTTATGGCTACACCTTC.